This entry concerns a single T cell receptor beta chain. The data were obtained in a study of blood T cell repertoires in COVID-19. Under the authors' procedure: Scientists estimated how many nucleated cells there were by amplifying reference gene primers. Assay used: immunoSEQ multiplex PCR; TCRdb lists only in-frame clones, some missing. The V and J calls and clone size come from that table; D and trimming were worked out from the DNA. Of about 140,000 clones listed, more than 70% are singletons. Germline CDR1 reads SGHNT; CDR2 reads YENEEA. This CDR3 comprises 14 residues. Trimming cost V 5 bases and J 9 bases, with 17 bases left between them.

The sample taken for sequencing was PBMCs or T cells enriched from blood (not recorded which). The gene calls are TRBV11-3 and TRBJ2-1; D possibly corresponds to TRBD2 (6 bases). The TCR comes from a man between 35 and 55 years old with acute COVID-19. CDR3: CASSPEPQGGEQFF. CDR3 DNA sequence: TGTGCCAGCAGCCCCGAGCCCCAGGGAGGTGAGCAGTTCTTC.